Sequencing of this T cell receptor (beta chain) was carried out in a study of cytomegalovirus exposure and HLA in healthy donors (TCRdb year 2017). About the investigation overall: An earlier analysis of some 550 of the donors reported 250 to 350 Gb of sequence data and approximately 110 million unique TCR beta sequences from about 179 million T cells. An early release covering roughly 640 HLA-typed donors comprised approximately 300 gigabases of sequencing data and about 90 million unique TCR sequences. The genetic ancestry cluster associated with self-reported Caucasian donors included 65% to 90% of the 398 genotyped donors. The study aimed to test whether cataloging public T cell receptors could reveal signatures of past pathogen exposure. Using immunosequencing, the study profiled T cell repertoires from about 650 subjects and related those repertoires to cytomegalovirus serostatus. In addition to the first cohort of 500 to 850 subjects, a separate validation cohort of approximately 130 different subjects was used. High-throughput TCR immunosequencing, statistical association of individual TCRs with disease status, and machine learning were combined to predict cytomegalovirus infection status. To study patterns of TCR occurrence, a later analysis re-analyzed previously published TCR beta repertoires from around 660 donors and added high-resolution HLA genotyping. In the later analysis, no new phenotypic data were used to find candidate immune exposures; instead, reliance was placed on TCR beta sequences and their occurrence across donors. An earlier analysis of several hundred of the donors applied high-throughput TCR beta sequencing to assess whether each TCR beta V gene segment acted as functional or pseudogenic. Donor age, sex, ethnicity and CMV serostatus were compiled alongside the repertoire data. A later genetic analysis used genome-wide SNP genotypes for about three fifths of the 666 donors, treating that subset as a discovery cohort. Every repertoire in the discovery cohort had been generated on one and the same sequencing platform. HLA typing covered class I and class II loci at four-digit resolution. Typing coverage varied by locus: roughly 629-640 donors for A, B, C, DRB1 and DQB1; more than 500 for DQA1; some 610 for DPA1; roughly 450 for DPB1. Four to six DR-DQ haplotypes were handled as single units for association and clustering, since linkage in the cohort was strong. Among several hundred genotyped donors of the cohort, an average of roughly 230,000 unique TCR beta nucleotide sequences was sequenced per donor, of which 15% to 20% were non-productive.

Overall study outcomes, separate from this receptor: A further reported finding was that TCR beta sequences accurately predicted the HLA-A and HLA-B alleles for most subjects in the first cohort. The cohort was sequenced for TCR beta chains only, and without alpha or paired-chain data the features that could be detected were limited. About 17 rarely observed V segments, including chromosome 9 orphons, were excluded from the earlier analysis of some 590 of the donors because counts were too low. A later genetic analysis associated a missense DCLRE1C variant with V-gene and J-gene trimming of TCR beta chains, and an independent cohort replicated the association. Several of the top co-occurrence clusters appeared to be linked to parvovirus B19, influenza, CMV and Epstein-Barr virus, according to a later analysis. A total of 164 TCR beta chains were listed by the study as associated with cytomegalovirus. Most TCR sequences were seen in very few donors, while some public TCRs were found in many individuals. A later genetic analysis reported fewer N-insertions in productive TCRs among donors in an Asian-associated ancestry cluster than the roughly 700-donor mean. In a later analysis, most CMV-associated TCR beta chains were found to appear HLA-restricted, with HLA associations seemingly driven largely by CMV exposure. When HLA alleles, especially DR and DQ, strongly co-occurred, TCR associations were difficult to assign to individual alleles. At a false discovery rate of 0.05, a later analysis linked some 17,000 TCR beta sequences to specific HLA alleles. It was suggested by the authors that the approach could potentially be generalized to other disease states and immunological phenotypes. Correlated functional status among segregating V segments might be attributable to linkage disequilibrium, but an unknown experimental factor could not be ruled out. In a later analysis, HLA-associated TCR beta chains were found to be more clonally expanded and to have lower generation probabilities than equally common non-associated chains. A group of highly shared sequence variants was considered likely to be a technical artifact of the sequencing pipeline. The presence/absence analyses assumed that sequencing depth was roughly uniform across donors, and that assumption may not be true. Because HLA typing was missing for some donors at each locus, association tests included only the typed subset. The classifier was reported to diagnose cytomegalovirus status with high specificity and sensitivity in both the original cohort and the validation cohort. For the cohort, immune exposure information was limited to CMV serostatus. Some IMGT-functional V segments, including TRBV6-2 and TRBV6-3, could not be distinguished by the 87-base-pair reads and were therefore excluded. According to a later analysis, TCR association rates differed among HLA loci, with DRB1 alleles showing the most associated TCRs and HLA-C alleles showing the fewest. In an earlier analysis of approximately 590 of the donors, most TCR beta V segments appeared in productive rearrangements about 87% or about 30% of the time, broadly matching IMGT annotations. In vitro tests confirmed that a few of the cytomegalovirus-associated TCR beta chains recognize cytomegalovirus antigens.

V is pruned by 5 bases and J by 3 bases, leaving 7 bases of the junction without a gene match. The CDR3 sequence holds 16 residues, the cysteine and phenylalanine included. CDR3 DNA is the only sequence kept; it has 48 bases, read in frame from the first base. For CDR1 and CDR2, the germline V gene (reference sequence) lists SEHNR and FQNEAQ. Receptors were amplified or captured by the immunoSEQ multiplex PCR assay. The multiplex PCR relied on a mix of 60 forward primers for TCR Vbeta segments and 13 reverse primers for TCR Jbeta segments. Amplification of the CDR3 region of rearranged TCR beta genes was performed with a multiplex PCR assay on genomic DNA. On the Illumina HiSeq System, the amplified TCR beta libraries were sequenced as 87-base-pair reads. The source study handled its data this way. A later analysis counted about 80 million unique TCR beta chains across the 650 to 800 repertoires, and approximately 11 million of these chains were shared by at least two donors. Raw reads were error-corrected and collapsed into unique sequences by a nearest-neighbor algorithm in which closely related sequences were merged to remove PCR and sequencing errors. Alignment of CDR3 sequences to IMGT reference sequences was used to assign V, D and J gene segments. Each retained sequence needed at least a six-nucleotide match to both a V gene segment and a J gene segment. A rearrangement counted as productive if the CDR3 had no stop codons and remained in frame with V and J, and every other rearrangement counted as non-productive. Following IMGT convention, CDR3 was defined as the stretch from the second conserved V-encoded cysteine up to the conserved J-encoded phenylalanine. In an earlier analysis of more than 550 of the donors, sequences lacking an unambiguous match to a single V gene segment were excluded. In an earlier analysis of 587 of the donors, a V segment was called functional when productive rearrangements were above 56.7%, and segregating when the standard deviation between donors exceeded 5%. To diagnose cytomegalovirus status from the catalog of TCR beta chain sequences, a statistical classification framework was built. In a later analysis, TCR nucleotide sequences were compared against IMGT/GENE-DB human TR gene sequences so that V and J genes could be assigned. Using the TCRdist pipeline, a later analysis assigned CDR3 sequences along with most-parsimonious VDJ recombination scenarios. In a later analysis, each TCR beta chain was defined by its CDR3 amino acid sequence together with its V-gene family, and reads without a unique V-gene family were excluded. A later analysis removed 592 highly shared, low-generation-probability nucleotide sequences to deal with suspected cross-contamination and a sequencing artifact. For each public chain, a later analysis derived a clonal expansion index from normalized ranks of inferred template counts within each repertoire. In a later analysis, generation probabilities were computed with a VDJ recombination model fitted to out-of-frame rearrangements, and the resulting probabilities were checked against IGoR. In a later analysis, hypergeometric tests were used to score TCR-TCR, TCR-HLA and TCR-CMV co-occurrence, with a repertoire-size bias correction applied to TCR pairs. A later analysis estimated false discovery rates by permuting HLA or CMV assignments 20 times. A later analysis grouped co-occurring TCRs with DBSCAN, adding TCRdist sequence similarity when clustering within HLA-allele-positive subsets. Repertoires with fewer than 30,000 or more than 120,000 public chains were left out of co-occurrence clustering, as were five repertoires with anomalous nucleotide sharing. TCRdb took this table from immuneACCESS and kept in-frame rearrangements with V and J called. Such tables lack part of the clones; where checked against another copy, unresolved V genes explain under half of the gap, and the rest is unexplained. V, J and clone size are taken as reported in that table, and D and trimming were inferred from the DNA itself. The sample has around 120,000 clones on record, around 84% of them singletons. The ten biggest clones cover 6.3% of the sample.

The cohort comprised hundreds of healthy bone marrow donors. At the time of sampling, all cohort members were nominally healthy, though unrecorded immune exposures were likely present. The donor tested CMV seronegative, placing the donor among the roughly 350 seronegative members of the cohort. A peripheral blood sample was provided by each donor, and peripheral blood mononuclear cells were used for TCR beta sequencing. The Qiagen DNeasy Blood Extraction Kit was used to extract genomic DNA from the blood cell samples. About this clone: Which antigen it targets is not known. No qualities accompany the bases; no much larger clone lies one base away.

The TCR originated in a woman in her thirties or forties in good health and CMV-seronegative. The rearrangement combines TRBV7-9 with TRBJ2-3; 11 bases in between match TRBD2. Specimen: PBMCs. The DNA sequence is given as TGTGCCAGCAGCCTTACTAGCGGGAGTGGTACAGATACGCAGTATTTT. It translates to CASSLTSGSGTDTQYF.